This TCR beta chain emerged from a study of shared clonotypes between healthy human individuals. Data came from immunoSEQ multiplex PCR; TCRdb stores just in-frame clones and leaves some out. The table records more than 2,000,000 clones, over 85% of them present only once. Study donors comprised healthy, HIV-negative adults devoid of recent acute infection or vaccination. The CDR3 runs to 12 residues. V lost 2 bases and J lost 6, with 8 bases in between. Per the germline V gene, CDR1 is MNHNS and CDR2 is SASEGT. The chain links TRBV6-1 to TRBJ2-7; possibly TRBD1 for D (5 bases). The clonotype originates from a man aged 18 to 29 in good health. Some clones in this sample may be carry-over from other donors' samples. The material sequenced was naive CD4+ T cells from PBMCs. Regarding subset: CD45RA+ positively selected. In nucleotides, the CDR3 is TGTGCCAGCAGTGAAAATACAGGCGAGCAGTACTTC. Translation gives CASSENTGEQYF.